These 17 T cell receptor beta chains came from one sample sequenced in a study of T-cell memory formation after mild COVID-19. TCRdb reanalysed the 5' RACE reads using MiXCR and keeps one entry per CDR3 protein. The table includes roughly 400,000 distinct CDR3 sequences, more than 15% detected once. The sequenced sample was PBMCs or a T cell subset sorted from them (not recorded which). These receptors came from a man aged 18 to 29 who had mild COVID-19 (a few samples of this study predate the infection). Cell type and time point are not known.

This clonotype was counted ten times or more. V gene TRBV12-3 or TRBV12-4 combines with J gene TRBJ1-5; no firm D call. The CDR3 contains 15 residues. V lost 3 bases and J lost 0, with 9 bases in between. The CDR3 loop reads CASSLGYVSNQPQHF. Here the CDR3 DNA reads TGTGCCAGCAGTTTGGGCTACGTTAGCAATCAGCCCCAGCATTTT.

The chain joins TRBV10-3 to TRBJ2-3; D is undetermined. The CDR3 loop spans 13 amino acids. V dropped 6 bases and J dropped 0 bases, with 7 bases sitting between them. CDR1 and CDR2 from the germline V gene are ENHRY and SYGVKD. The CDR3 coding sequence is TGTGCCATCAGGGCAGAAAGCACAGATACGCAGTATTTT. It is translated as CAIRAESTDTQYF.

This clonotype was seen a few times. The V and J genes are TRBV20-1 and TRBJ2-5; maybe TRBD1 (5 bases). With 1 base removed from V and 4 bases from J, the gap between germline ends came to 16 bases. The CDR3 extends over 15 amino acids. Germline CDR1 and CDR2: DFQATT and SNEGSKA (reference sequence). This CDR3 is CSARAISWGRETQYF. The CDR3 region has the DNA TGCAGTGCTAGAGCCATTTCTTGGGGCCGAGAGACCCAGTACTTC.

This chain connects TRBV7-3 to TRBJ1-6, with 9 bases identical to TRBD1. J lost 9 bases, V lost 4 bases, and 4 bases had no gene match. Germline CDR1 and CDR2: SGHTA and FQGTGA. The CDR3 covers 14 residues. DNA for the CDR3: TGTGCCAGCAGCTCGGGACAGGGTAGTTCACCCCTCCACTTT. Protein product: CASSSGQGSSPLHF.

The V and J genes are TRBV12-3 or TRBV12-4 and TRBJ1-1, with 8 bases lining up with TRBD1. Germline trimming cut 9 bases from V and 1 base from J; bases unmatched to any gene: 10. The CDR3 length is 15 residues. CDR3 bases: TGTGCCAGAAATACACAGGGGGGGGGGAACACTGAAGCTTTCTTT. This gives the protein CARNTQGGGNTEAFF.

The chain recombines TRBV19 with TRBJ2-1; TRBD1 might be the D (5 bases). Trimming removed 1 base from V and 5 bases from J, with 9 bases in between. The CDR3 loop spans 14 amino acids. Germline CDR1 reads LNHDA; CDR2 reads SQIVND (reference sequence). For the CDR3, the DNA is TGTGCCAGTAGTATAGTCCCAGGGAACAATGAGCAGTTCTTC. Amino acid sequence: CASSIVPGNNEQFF.

The chain is built from TRBV6-5 and TRBJ2-7; the D gene is possibly TRBD1 (6 bases). Germline V lookup: CDR1 MNHEY, CDR2 SVGAGI. V shed 6 bases and J shed 3 bases, with 21 bases lying between them. There are 16 residues in the CDR3. CDR3 nucleotides: TGTGCCAGCAGCCTGCAATTTCCGGGACAACTCTACGAGCAGTACTTC. Translated: CASSLQFPGQLYEQYF.

The J gene is TRBJ2-3, the V gene TRBV20-1, with D possibly called TRBD1 or TRBD2 (6 bases each). Trimming removed 0 bases at V and 3 bases at J, with 16 bases between. The germline CDR1 and CDR2 sequences are DFQATT and SNEGSKA (reference sequence). This CDR3 is 16 amino acids long. Written as DNA, the CDR3 is TGCAGTGCTAGAGATGGGTATCGGGGGCCGACAGATACGCAGTATTTT. Translated, it gives CSARDGYRGPTDTQYF.

V is TRBV6-1 and J is TRBJ2-2, with unresolved D. CDR1 is MNHNS and CDR2 is SASEGT in the germline V gene. This CDR3 contains 14 residues. V lost 8 bases and J lost 11, with 21 bases in between. CDR3 loop: CASLEVTGFGELFF. DNA for the CDR3: TGTGCCAGCTTAGAGGTAACCGGATTCGGAGAGCTGTTTTTT.

This clonotype was observed a handful of times. V gene TRBV7-2 combines with J gene TRBJ1-5; 10 bases agree with TRBD1. Germline values: CDR1 SGHTA, CDR2 FQGNSA. Trimming removed 5 bases from V and 7 bases from J; junction bases left unmatched: 5. This CDR3 region has 14 residues. The CDR3, as DNA: TGTGCCAGCAGCATGGACAGGGGGACACAGCCCCAGCATTTT. It specifies CASSMDRGTQPQHF.

Worth noting for this clonotype: Being one base from a much bigger clone, this may be a read error. The chain links TRBV4-3 to TRBJ2-3; D gene uncertain. Trimming cost V 0 bases and J 6 bases, with 13 bases left between them. Per germline, CDR1 LGHNA and CDR2 YSLEER. The CDR3 has 15 amino acids. This CDR3 is CASSQERQIKDTQYF. The CDR3, as DNA: TGCGCCAGCAGCCAAGAGAGGCAGATTAAGGATACGCAGTATTTT.

This chain links TRBV6-5 with TRBJ2-2; either TRBD1 or TRBD2 may fit D (7 bases each). Germline assignment: CDR1 MNHEY and CDR2 SVGAGI. CDR3 length: 18 residues. V was cut by 6 bases and J by 5 bases, with 25 bases left in between. This chain's CDR3 is CASSEGGTEYYFTGELFF. The CDR3 DNA reads TGTGCCAGCAGCGAGGGGGGGACAGAATATTATTTTACCGGGGAGCTGTTTTTT.

The CDR3 DNA follows: TGTGCCAGCAGCCAAGGGGTATACTCTGGAAACACCATATATTTT. This codes for CASSQGVYSGNTIYF. V is TRBV3-1 and J is TRBJ1-3; no clear D gene. V gave up 1 base and J gave up 0 bases, with 7 bases separating them. The germline V gene encodes CDR1 LGHDT and CDR2 YNNKEL (reference sequence). The CDR3 contains 15 residues.

The rearrangement joins TRBV7-8 to TRBJ1-6; 7 nucleotides agree with TRBD1. Trimming at V came to 5 bases and at J to 3 bases, leaving 4 bases not matched to a gene. CDR1 and CDR2 (germline): SGHVS, FQNEAQ. CDR3 size: 15 residues. The CDR3 DNA reads TGTGCCAGCAGCCCCCGGACAGGCTATAATTCACCCCTCCACTTT. Amino acids: CASSPRTGYNSPLHF.

The rearrangement joins TRBV20-1 to TRBJ1-4; D unclear. The V gene lost 3 bases and the J gene lost 0 bases, with 11 bases spanning the gap. CDR1 DFQATT and CDR2 SNEGSKA come from the germline V gene (reference sequence). The CDR3 runs to 15 residues. The CDR3 DNA reads TGCAGTGCTAGTAGCCCCTTGACAACTAATGAAAAACTGTTTTTT. Translated, it gives CSASSPLTTNEKLFF.

This clonotype has only a few counts. V and J are TRBV20-1 and TRBJ1-1, with D tentatively TRBD1 (5 bases). The CDR3 runs to 12 residues. CDR1 is DFQATT, CDR2 SNEGSKA, per germline (reference sequence). Deletions cut 6 bases from V and 5 bases from J, with 13 bases between. CDR3 sequence: CSAVDGGTEAFF. CDR3 nucleotide sequence: TGCAGTGCCGTTGATGGGGGAACTGAAGCTTTCTTT.

Ten or more counts support this clonotype. This chain uses TRBV5-5 with TRBJ2-7, with D possibly TRBD1 on 5 matching bases. Trimming stripped 4 bases from V and 2 bases from J, with 13 bases between. There are 14 residues in the CDR3. Germline V CDR1 and CDR2: SGHKS, YYEKEE (reference sequence). In DNA form, the CDR3 reads TGTGCCAGCAGCCAGGGCCCTGAGCCCTACGAGCAGTACTTC. As protein: CASSQGPEPYEQYF.